The 24 T cell receptor beta chains below come from one sample, sequenced in a study of cytomegalovirus exposure and HLA in healthy donors. Vbeta (60) and Jbeta (13) primers were used in the PCR. The table came from immunoSEQ multiplex PCR; TCRdb's copy has only in-frame clones and leaves some out. The sample contains under 300,000 clones, around 90% of which appear only once. Sequencing was performed on PBMCs. These receptors all stem from a girl aged 2-15 years in good health and CMV-seronegative.

The J gene is TRBJ1-6, the V gene TRBV6-6; TRBD1 aligns across 9 bases. The trim removed 9 bases at V and 4 bases at J, leaving 7 bases unmatched. The CDR3 is 15 residues long. Germline V lookup: CDR1 MNHNY, CDR2 SVGAGI (reference sequence). The CDR3 loop reads CASHRDRVYNSPLHF. CDR3 bases: TGTGCCAGTCACCGGGACAGGGTTTATAATTCACCCCTCCACTTT.

The genes are TRBV14 and TRBJ1-1; no firm D call. Trimming cost V 1 base and J 5 bases, with 8 bases left between them. The CDR3 loop spans 13 amino acids. Germline V CDR1 and CDR2: SGHDN, FVKESK. CDR3 loop: CASSQGRRTEAFF. CDR3 sequence (DNA): TGTGCCAGCAGCCAAGGAAGGAGGACTGAAGCTTTCTTT.

The rearrangement uses TRBV5-1 and TRBJ1-2; D is perhaps TRBD1 (6 bases). The CDR3 spans 14 residues. V lost 4 bases and J lost 2, with 12 bases in between. CDR1 SGHRS and CDR2 YFSETQ come from the germline V gene. The chain's CDR3 is CASSLWQGNYGYTF. The DNA of the CDR3 is TGCGCCAGCAGCCTGTGGCAGGGGAACTATGGCTACACCTTC.

The chain has TRBV2 and TRBJ1-1, with TRBD1 identical over 9 bases. The germline CDR1 and CDR2 sequences are SNHLY and FYNNEI. CDR3 length equals 16 residues. V was pared by 0 bases and J by 5 bases, with 7 bases of the junction left unmatched. The CDR3 protein is CASSEAGGQGLTEAFF. CDR3 coding DNA: TGTGCCAGCAGTGAAGCGGGGGGACAGGGCCTGACTGAAGCTTTCTTT.

V is TRBV9 and J is TRBJ2-3, with 10 positions matching TRBD2. This CDR3 comprises 17 residues. Trimming took 5 bases from V and 5 from J; bases not matched to a gene: 14. Per germline, CDR1 SGDLS and CDR2 YYNGEE. Here the CDR3 reads CASSTSLGASGGDTQYF. The CDR3 nucleotides are TGTGCCAGCAGTACTTCTCTTGGGGCTAGCGGGGGAGATACGCAGTATTTT. The whole variable domain, remainder taken from reference TRBV9 and TRBJ2-3, is DSGVTQTPKHLITATGQRVTLRCSPRSGDLSVYWYQQSLDQGLQFLIQYYNGEERAKGNILERFSAQQFPDLHSELNLSSLELGDSALYFCASSTSLGASGGDTQYFGPGTRLTVL.

The rearrangement joins TRBV5-1 to TRBJ2-2, with 8 bases that match TRBD2. With 2 bases clipped from V and 7 bases from J, the junction kept 7 bases outside the gene matches. Germline loops: CDR1 SGHRS, CDR2 YFSETQ. The CDR3 covers 15 residues. This CDR3 is CASSLQAGVGGELFF. Here the CDR3 DNA reads TGCGCCAGCAGCTTACAAGCGGGAGTCGGCGGGGAGCTGTTTTTT.

The genes are TRBV18 and TRBJ1-6; D is uncertain. Germline V CDR1 and CDR2: KGHSH, LQKENI. This CDR3 spans 16 amino acids. Deletions cut 0 bases from V and 3 bases from J, with 9 bases between. This chain's CDR3 is CASSPPRQGYNSPLHF. CDR3 coding DNA: TGTGCCAGCTCACCACCTCGACAAGGCTATAATTCACCCCTCCACTTT. Looking up the rest from reference TRBV18 and TRBJ1-6 gives the full variable domain: NAGVMQNPRHLVRRRGQEARLRCSPMKGHSHVYWYRQLPEEGLKFMVYLQKENIIDESGMPKERFSAEFPKEGPSILRIQQVVRGDSAAYFCASSPPRQGYNSPLHFGNGTRLTVT.

The rearrangement joins TRBV18 to TRBJ1-1; no clear D. CDR3 length: 15 residues. Germline loops: CDR1 KGHSH, CDR2 LQKENI. V lost 1 base and J lost 0, with 9 bases in between. The CDR3 spells CASSPLHELNTEAFF. The CDR3 region has the DNA TGTGCCAGCTCACCACTCCATGAGTTGAACACTGAAGCTTTCTTT. The full variable domain, its missing parts supplied by reference TRBV18 and TRBJ1-1, is NAGVMQNPRHLVRRRGQEARLRCSPMKGHSHVYWYRQLPEEGLKFMVYLQKENIIDESGMPKERFSAEFPKEGPSILRIQQVVRGDSAAYFCASSPLHELNTEAFFGQGTRLTVV.

The count of this clone is one. The chain carries TRBV6-5 and TRBJ2-1; perhaps TRBD2 as D (5 bases). Trimming took off 5 bases at V and 2 bases at J, with 13 bases between the two ends. From germline, CDR1 is MNHEY and CDR2 SVGAGI. The CDR3 length is 15 residues. The CDR3 bases are TGTGCCAGCAGTACCCCCACTAGTCCCTACAATGAGCAGTTCTTC. Its protein is CASSTPTSPYNEQFF.

The chain joins TRBV25-1 to TRBJ1-1; D gene unclear. CDR3 length: 12 residues. Germline CDR1 reads MGHDK; CDR2 reads SYGVNS. With 5 bases removed from V and 5 bases from J, the gap between germline ends came to 9 bases. CDR3: CASSFGETEAFF. CDR3 coding DNA: TGTGCCAGCAGTTTCGGGGAAACTGAAGCTTTCTTT.

The gene calls are TRBV11-2 and TRBJ1-1; 7 nucleotides match TRBD1. This CDR3 region has 15 residues. Germline V gives CDR1 SGHAT, CDR2 FQNNGV. After removal of 2 bases from V and 4 bases from J, the junction contained 7 bases not matched to a gene. The CDR3 DNA is TGTGCCAGCAGCTTATTGACAGGGATAGGCACTGAAGCTTTCTTT. This encodes CASSLLTGIGTEAFF.

V gene TRBV5-1 combines with J gene TRBJ2-7; 7 bases are a match to TRBD1. From germline, CDR1 is SGHRS and CDR2 YFSETQ. V lost 4 bases and J lost 4; bases outside the gene matches: 8. The length of the CDR3 is 14 residues. DNA of the CDR3: TGCGCCAGCAGCCTACCGGGACAGAATTACGAGCAGTACTTC. Translating it yields CASSLPGQNYEQYF.

This clone occurred once. The chain uses TRBV7-2 and TRBJ2-7; D gene ambiguous. Germline lookup yields CDR1 SGHTA and CDR2 FQGNSA. CDR3 length: 13 residues. V shed 4 bases and J shed 3 bases, with 10 bases lying between them. The CDR3 loop reads CASSSRQVYEQYF. For the CDR3, the DNA is TGTGCCAGCAGCTCAAGGCAGGTCTACGAGCAGTACTTC.

This rearrangement joins TRBV2 to TRBJ2-3, with TRBD2 identical over 8 bases. Per germline, CDR1 SNHLY and CDR2 FYNNEI. V shed 4 bases and J 4 bases; nucleotides not matched to a gene: 7. The CDR3 consists of 15 residues. In DNA form, the CDR3 reads TGTGCCAGCAGTGTAAACGGACTAGCATCAGATACGCAGTATTTT. This sequence encodes CASSVNGLASDTQYF.

A few counts support this clone. The rearrangement joins TRBV2 to TRBJ2-7; D call uncertain. V lost 4 bases to trimming and J lost 3 bases, with 4 bases between them. CDR1 and CDR2 (germline): SNHLY, FYNNEI. CDR3 length: 11 amino acids. CDR3 in amino acids: CASSALYEQYF. As DNA, the CDR3 is TGTGCCAGCAGTGCTCTCTACGAGCAGTACTTC.

The chain joins TRBV20-1 to TRBJ1-2, with D uncertain. There are 10 residues in the CDR3. The germline gives CDR1 DFQATT, CDR2 SNEGSKA (reference sequence). Here the CDR3 DNA reads TGCAGCTACCAAGGTAGCGGCTACACCTTC. Protein sequence: CSYQGSGYTF.

As to this clone: Germline is not matched at one junction end, which may reflect a read error. The V gene is TRBV7-9, the J gene TRBJ1-1; D possibly corresponds to TRBD1 (6 bases). This CDR3 comprises 14 residues. Germline V gene lookup returns CDR1 SEHNR and CDR2 FQNEAQ (reference sequence). Here the CDR3 reads CSSSQRTDGTEAFF. CDR3 coding DNA: TGTTCCAGCAGCCAAAGGACAGATGGCACTGAAGCTTTCTTT.

The chain joins TRBV10-3 to TRBJ2-1; 10 positions agree with TRBD1. The V segment lost 2 bases and the J segment 2 bases; nucleotides outside the gene matches: 3. The CDR3 extends over 16 amino acids. CDR1 ENHRY and CDR2 SYGVKD come from the germline V gene. The CDR3 sequence: CAISEPGQGAYNEQFF. For the CDR3, the DNA is TGTGCCATCAGTGAGCCTGGACAGGGGGCCTACAATGAGCAGTTCTTC.

This chain links TRBV9 with TRBJ2-1; D remains unclear. CDR3 length: 15 amino acids. V was shortened by 0 bases and J by 12 bases, with 19 bases between the two germline ends. Per the germline V gene, CDR1 is SGDLS and CDR2 is YYNGEE. The CDR3 bases are TGTGCCAGCAGCGTAGGGAAACAGTTGCAGTCAACGCAGTTCTTC. Its translation is CASSVGKQLQSTQFF.

This rearrangement joins TRBV12-5 to TRBJ2-1, with D possibly being TRBD2 (6 bases). The V and J ends lost 4 bases and 0 bases respectively, with 10 bases between them. Germline values: CDR1 LGHNT, CDR2 FRNRAP. This CDR3 contains 15 residues. CDR3 sequence reads: CASGSGLTSYNEQFF. The CDR3 coding sequence is TGTGCTAGTGGTTCGGGACTGACCTCCTACAATGAGCAGTTCTTC.

V is TRBV9 and J is TRBJ1-2; 7 bases agree with TRBD1. The germline gives CDR1 SGDLS, CDR2 YYNGEE. The CDR3 contains 16 residues. J lost 5 bases, V lost 2 bases, and 12 bases had no gene match. The CDR3 is CASSVDPDREVYGYTF. The CDR3 DNA reads as TGTGCCAGCAGCGTCGACCCCGACAGGGAGGTTTATGGCTACACCTTC.

As regards this clone: Germline and junction disagree at one end, which may indicate a read error. The J gene is TRBJ2-7, the V gene TRBV11-2, with a weak D call TRBD1 (6 bases). Germline-derived CDR1 and CDR2 are SGHAT and FQNNGV. The CDR3 runs to 15 residues. Here the CDR3 reads CATSIPSGTQKQRYF. The CDR3 nucleotides read TGTGCCACCAGCATCCCTTCAGGGACACAGAAGCAGCGGTACTTC.

The CDR3 region has the DNA TGTGCCAGCAGTTTAGTCCCGGACAGCTTCCCAGGGGATACGCAGTATTTT. It specifies CASSLVPDSFPGDTQYF. The genes are TRBV28 and TRBJ2-3, with D possibly being TRBD1 (6 bases). This CDR3 contains 17 residues. Germline V gene lookup returns CDR1 MDHEN and CDR2 SYDVKM. Trimming removed 2 bases from V and 6 bases from J, with 21 bases in between.

The V call is TRBV2, the J call TRBJ2-5; TRBD1 is a possible D gene (6 bases). Germline loops: CDR1 SNHLY, CDR2 FYNNEI. Trimming pared 3 bases from V and 5 bases from J, leaving 10 bases between. This CDR3 is built from 13 residues. CDR3 sequence reads: CASSERDMETQYF. The DNA for the CDR3 is TGTGCCAGCAGTGAGAGGGACATGGAGACCCAGTACTTC.